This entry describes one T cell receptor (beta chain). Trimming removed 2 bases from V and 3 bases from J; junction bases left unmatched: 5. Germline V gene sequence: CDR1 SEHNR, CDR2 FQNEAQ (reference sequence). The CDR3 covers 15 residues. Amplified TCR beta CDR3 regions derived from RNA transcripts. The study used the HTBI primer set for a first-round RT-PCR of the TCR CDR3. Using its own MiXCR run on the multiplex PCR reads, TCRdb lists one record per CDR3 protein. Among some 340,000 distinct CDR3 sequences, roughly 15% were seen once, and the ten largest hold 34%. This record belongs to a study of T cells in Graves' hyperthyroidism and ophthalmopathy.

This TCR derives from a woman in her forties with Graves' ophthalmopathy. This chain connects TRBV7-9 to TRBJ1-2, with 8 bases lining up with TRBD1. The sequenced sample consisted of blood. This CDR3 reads CASSLFQGADYGYTF. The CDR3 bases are TGTGCCAGCAGCTTATTCCAGGGGGCGGACTATGGCTACACCTTC.